What follows is one TCR beta chain and its context. What it binds is not known. The record originates from a study of cytomegalovirus exposure and HLA in healthy donors. Whole-study findings and limits: Subsequent analysis found a tendency for first-cohort TCR clusters to co-occur within the 120 or so validation repertoires.

Clones were read by immunoSEQ multiplex PCR, and TCRdb kept only the in-frame ones, dropping some. This table holds some 90,000 clones, around nine tenths found once. The sequencing sample was made of PBMCs. The TCR comes from a woman aged 25 to 39 in good health and CMV-seronegative.

CDR3 sequence reads: CASSPVLAGLEQFF. Here the CDR3 DNA reads TGTGCCAGCTCACCCGTTTTGGCAGGGTTGGAGCAGTTCTTC. The chain uses TRBV18 and TRBJ2-1; D is possibly TRBD1 (5 bases). CDR3 length equals 14 residues. Trimming stripped 3 bases from V and 10 bases from J, with 16 bases between. Germline CDR1 and CDR2: KGHSH and LQKENI.